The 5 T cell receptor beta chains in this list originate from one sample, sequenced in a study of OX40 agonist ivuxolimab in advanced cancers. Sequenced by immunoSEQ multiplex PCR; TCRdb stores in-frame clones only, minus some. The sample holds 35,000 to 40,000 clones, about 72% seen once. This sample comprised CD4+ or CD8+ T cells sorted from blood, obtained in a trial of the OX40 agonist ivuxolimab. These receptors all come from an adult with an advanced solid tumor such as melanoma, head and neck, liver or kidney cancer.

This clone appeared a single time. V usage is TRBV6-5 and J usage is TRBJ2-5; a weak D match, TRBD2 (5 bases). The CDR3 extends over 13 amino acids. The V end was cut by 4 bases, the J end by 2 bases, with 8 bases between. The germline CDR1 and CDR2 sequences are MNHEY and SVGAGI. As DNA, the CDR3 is TGTGCCAGCAGTTCCGGGGAACAAGAGACCCAGTACTTC. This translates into CASSSGEQETQYF.

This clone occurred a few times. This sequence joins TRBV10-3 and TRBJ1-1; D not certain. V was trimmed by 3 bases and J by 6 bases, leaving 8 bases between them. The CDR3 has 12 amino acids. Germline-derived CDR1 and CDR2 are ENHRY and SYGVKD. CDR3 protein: CAISEGEAEAFF. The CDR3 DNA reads TGTGCCATCAGTGAAGGTGAGGCTGAAGCTTTCTTT.

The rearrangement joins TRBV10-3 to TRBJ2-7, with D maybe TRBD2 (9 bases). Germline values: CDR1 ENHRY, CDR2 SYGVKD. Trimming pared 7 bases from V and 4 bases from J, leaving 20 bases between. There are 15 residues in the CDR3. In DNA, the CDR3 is TGTGCCATCACTCAGGGGGCTAGCGGGAATTACGAGCAGTACTTC. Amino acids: CAITQGASGNYEQYF.

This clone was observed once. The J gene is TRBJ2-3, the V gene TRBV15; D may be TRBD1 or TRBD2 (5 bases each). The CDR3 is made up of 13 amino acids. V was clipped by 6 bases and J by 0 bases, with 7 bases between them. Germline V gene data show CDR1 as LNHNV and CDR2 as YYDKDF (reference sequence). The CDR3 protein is CATSRDSTDTQYF. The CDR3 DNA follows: TGTGCCACCAGTAGGGACAGCACAGATACGCAGTATTTT.

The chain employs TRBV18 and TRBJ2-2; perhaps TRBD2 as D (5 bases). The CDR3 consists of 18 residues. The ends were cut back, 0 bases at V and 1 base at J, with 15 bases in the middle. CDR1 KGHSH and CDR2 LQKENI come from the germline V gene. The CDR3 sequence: CASSPPRGIGVNTGELFF. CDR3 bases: TGTGCCAGCTCACCACCCCGAGGGATCGGTGTGAACACCGGGGAGCTGTTTTTT.